A single sample gave rise to the 22 T cell receptor beta chains below, sequenced in a study of breast tumors, draining lymph nodes, adjacent tissues. TCRdb used MiXCR to reprocess the multiplex PCR reads, holding one entry per CDR3 protein. The table records 25,000 or so distinct CDR3 sequences, 60% to 75% of them present only once. Input material: tumor-adjacent breast tissue. Receptors were obtained from a female donor with breast cancer. Some clones in this sample may be carry-over from other donors' samples.

The chain joins TRBV5-4 to TRBJ2-2; D gene uncertain. The CDR3 loop spans 14 amino acids. Trimming removed 4 bases at V and 1 base at J, with 8 bases between. Germline CDR1 is SGHNT and CDR2 is YYREEE (reference sequence). The CDR3 loop is CASSLTVNTGELFF. CDR3 coding DNA: TGTGCCAGCAGCCTTACGGTGAACACCGGGGAGCTGTTTTTT.

The chain has TRBV10-3 and TRBJ2-3; 9 positions agree with TRBD1. The CDR3 has 14 residues. J gave up 4 bases and V 3 bases, and 2 bases lay outside the gene matches. Germline CDR1 and CDR2: ENHRY and SYGVKD. In nucleotides, the CDR3 is TGTGCCATCAGTGAAAGGACAGGGGCAGATACGCAGTATTTT. As protein: CAISERTGADTQYF.

The J gene is TRBJ2-5, the V gene TRBV5-5; 7 bases match TRBD1. The CDR3 runs to 17 residues. V dropped 4 bases and J dropped 5; count of bases not matched to a gene: 17. Germline V gene sequence: CDR1 SGHKS, CDR2 YYEKEE (reference sequence). The DNA of the CDR3 is TGTGCCAGCAGCCAAGGACAGGCTCGATCCGGAATGGAGACCCAGTACTTC. This codes for CASSQGQARSGMETQYF. Full variable domain (remainder filled in from reference TRBV5-5 and TRBJ2-5): DAGVTQSPTHLIKTRGQQVTLRCSPISGHKSVSWYQQVLGQGPQFIFQYYEKEERGRGNFPDRFSARQFPNYSSELNVNALLLGDSALYLCASSQGQARSGMETQYFGPGTRLLVL.

V gene TRBV4-2 combines with J gene TRBJ2-7; D is possibly TRBD1 (6 bases). CDR1 is LGHNA, CDR2 YNFKEQ, per germline. Trimming removed 0 bases from V and 3 bases from J, with 6 bases in between. The CDR3 length is 13 residues. CDR3 nucleotide sequence: TGTGCCAGCAGCCAAGAGACAGGCTACGAGCAGTACTTC. Amino acids: CASSQETGYEQYF.

This rearrangement joins TRBV7-9 to TRBJ1-4; TRBD1 matches 8 bases. This CDR3 spans 14 amino acids. Germline V CDR1 and CDR2: SEHNR, FQNEAQ (reference sequence). As DNA, the CDR3 is TGTGCTAGCGGCATCGGACAGGGTAGAGAAAAACTGTTTTTT. This encodes CASGIGQGREKLFF.

The chain uses TRBV20-1 and TRBJ2-3; tentatively, D is TRBD2 (5 bases). The CDR3 runs 12 residues. Looked up from germline, CDR1 is DFQATT and CDR2 is SNEGSKA (reference sequence). V lost 5 bases to trimming and J lost 2 bases, with 8 bases between them. The CDR3 nucleotides read TGCAGTGCTGGAGGTTTCACAGATACGCAGTATTTT. It is translated as CSAGGFTDTQYF.

The CDR3 sequence: CASRQTSGGNTQYF. CDR3 nucleotide sequence: TGTGCCAGCAGGCAGACTAGCGGGGGGAATACGCAGTATTTT. The chain combines TRBV12-3 or TRBV12-4 with TRBJ2-3, with 13 bases lining up with TRBD2. Trimming cost V 6 bases and J 7 bases; bases outside gene matches: 4. This CDR3 region has 14 residues.

The rearrangement uses TRBV20-1 and TRBJ1-3; D ambiguous. This CDR3 comprises 15 residues. Germline loops: CDR1 DFQATT, CDR2 SNEGSKA (reference sequence). V gave up 1 base and J gave up 0 bases, with 10 bases separating them. The CDR3 spells CSARVYRSSGNTIYF. In nucleotides, the CDR3 is TGCAGTGCTAGAGTTTATCGGAGCTCTGGAAACACCATATATTTT.

The chain has TRBV5-4 and TRBJ2-7, with D hard to call. Trimming shortened V by 4 bases and J by 6 bases, and 14 bases separated the two germline ends. The CDR3 is made up of 13 amino acids. Germline loops: CDR1 SGHNT, CDR2 YYREEE (reference sequence). CDR3 residues: CASSVAPGGEQYF. The CDR3 DNA is TGTGCCAGCAGCGTAGCCCCGGGTGGCGAGCAGTACTTC.

In its sample, this clonotype was seen once. The gene calls are TRBV20-1 and TRBJ2-3; perhaps TRBD2 as D (6 bases). Trimming removed 6 bases at V and 5 bases at J, with 12 bases between. Per the germline V gene, CDR1 is DFQATT and CDR2 is SNEGSKA (reference sequence). This CDR3 has 12 amino acids. In DNA, the CDR3 is TGCAGTGCCCAGGAAGCGGGAGATACGCAGTATTTT. Protein product: CSAQEAGDTQYF.

The rearrangement uses TRBV7-6 and TRBJ2-3; no definite D call. This CDR3 comprises 15 residues. Germline V gene sequence: CDR1 SGHVS, CDR2 FNYEAQ. The V end lost 4 bases, the J end lost 3 bases, and 14 bases lay between the germline ends. CDR3 nucleotide sequence: TGTGCCAGCAGCTCACCTAGGACCGGGACAGATACGCAGTATTTT. The encoded protein is CASSSPRTGTDTQYF.

The V gene is TRBV20-1, the J gene TRBJ2-7; 8 bases are a match to TRBD1. CDR1 is DFQATT, CDR2 SNEGSKA, per germline (reference sequence). The CDR3 totals 12 residues. V was pared by 5 bases and J by 5 bases, with 5 bases of the junction left unmatched. CDR3 amino acids: CSAETGDDEQYF. CDR3 bases: TGCAGTGCTGAGACAGGGGATGACGAGCAGTACTTC.

The chain couples TRBV15 to TRBJ2-2, with D possibly matching TRBD2 (5 bases). This CDR3 contains 15 residues. The germline V gene has CDR1 LNHNV and CDR2 YYDKDF (reference sequence). V was shortened by 0 bases and J by 7 bases, with 12 bases between the two germline ends. CDR3 nucleotide sequence: TGTGCCACCAGCAGAGATCGTTCCGGGATCGGGGAGCTGTTTTTT. Encoded protein: CATSRDRSGIGELFF.

This chain connects TRBV7-2 to TRBJ2-7; 9 bases map to TRBD1. Germline values: CDR1 SGHTA, CDR2 FQGNSA. The CDR3 is made up of 14 amino acids. Trimming removed 5 bases from V and 5 bases from J; junction bases left unmatched: 7. CDR3 nucleotide sequence: TGTGCCAGCAGCCCGGGGACAGGGTTCGACGAGCAGTACTTC. Its translation is CASSPGTGFDEQYF. The complete variable domain, with remaining parts taken from reference TRBV7-2 and TRBJ2-7, reads GAGVSQSPSNKVTEKGKDVELRCDPISGHTALYWYRQSLGQGLEFLIYFQGNSAPDKSGLPSDRFSAERTGGSVSTLTIQRTQQEDSAVYLCASSPGTGFDEQYFGPGTRLTVT.

This clonotype was picked up many times. V gene TRBV11-2 combines with J gene TRBJ1-5, with D uncertain. The CDR3 spans 13 residues. Germline V gene data show CDR1 as SGHAT and CDR2 as FQNNGV. V lost 1 base and J lost 7, with 8 bases in between. The CDR3 DNA sequence: TGTGCCAGCAGCTTAGCAACGGGGCAGCCCCAGCATTTT. It specifies CASSLATGQPQHF.

On this clonotype: No conserved phenylalanine or tryptophan is present at the end of the CDR3, so a read error is the likely explanation. This rearrangement joins TRBV30 to TRBJ1-6; D is unclear. The CDR3 has 14 amino acids. CDR1 is GTSNPN and CDR2 is SVGIG in the germline V gene (reference sequence). V was cut by 5 bases and J by 7 bases, with 15 bases left in between. CDR3 nucleotide sequence: TGTGCCTGGGGAGTGGTGGGAGCAAATTCACCCCTCCACCCT. Its protein product is CAWGVVGANSPLHP.

The chain combines TRBV7-8 with TRBJ2-1, with TRBD2 as a possible D gene (5 bases). Trimming shortened V by 9 bases and J by 0 bases, and 12 bases separated the two germline ends. The CDR3 is 14 residues long. Per the germline V gene, CDR1 is SGHVS and CDR2 is FQNEAQ. CDR3 sequence: CASRPSGSYNEQFF. The CDR3 DNA sequence: TGTGCCAGTCGACCCAGCGGCTCCTACAATGAGCAGTTCTTC.

This clonotype was found a few times. The rearrangement links TRBV7-3 to TRBJ1-6; no definite D call. Trimming left V 2 bases short and J 9 bases short, with 8 bases between. Germline V gives CDR1 SGHTA, CDR2 FQGTGA. The CDR3 runs 13 residues. The CDR3 reads CASSLFPGSPLHF. In nucleotides, the CDR3 is TGTGCCAGCAGCTTATTTCCGGGTTCACCCCTCCACTTT.

CDR3 in DNA: TGCGCCAGCAGCGGGAGAGGTATGACAGATACGCAGTATTTT. Protein: CASSGRGMTDTQYF. The chain couples TRBV5-1 to TRBJ2-3; D possibly corresponds to TRBD2 (5 bases). This CDR3 has 14 amino acids. Germline loops: CDR1 SGHRS, CDR2 YFSETQ. V lost 4 bases, J lost 3 bases, and 12 bases lay in between.

The chain couples TRBV29-1 to TRBJ2-5, with D maybe TRBD1 (5 bases). Germline V CDR1 and CDR2: SQVTM, ANQGSEA. This CDR3 has 14 residues. The V end lost 5 bases, the J end lost 0 bases, and 13 bases lay between the germline ends. This CDR3 reads CSVPGQGHQETQYF. CDR3 nucleotide sequence: TGCAGCGTTCCTGGTCAGGGTCACCAAGAGACCCAGTACTTC.

A remark on this clonotype: A junction end diverges from the germline sequence, so it may reflect a read error. V and J are TRBV7-7 and TRBJ2-2; 8 bases line up with TRBD2. This CDR3 is 16 amino acids long. CDR1 and CDR2 from the germline V gene are SSHAT and FNYEAQ (reference sequence). The CDR3 DNA reads TGTGCTAGCAGCCCAGTCGCCGGGACTAGTGCCGGGGAGCTGTTTTTT. Amino acids: CASSPVAGTSAGELFF. Supplemented by reference TRBV7-7 and TRBJ2-2, the full variable domain reads GAGVSQSPRYKVTKRGQDVTLRCDPISSHATLYWYQQALGQGPEFLTYFNYEAQPDKSGLPSDRFSAERPEGSISTLTIQRTEQRDSAMYRCASSPVAGTSAGELFFGEGSRLTVL.

This clonotype was recorded only once. This chain joins TRBV9 and TRBJ1-2; the D gene is possibly TRBD1 (5 bases). In germline, CDR1 is SGDLS, CDR2 YYNGEE. The length of the CDR3 is 15 residues. V lost 3 bases and J lost 5, with 17 bases in between. CDR3 bases: TGTGCCAGCAGCGGAGGACAAAACGGCATGTATGGCTACACCTTC. This codes for CASSGGQNGMYGYTF. The complete variable domain, with remaining parts taken from reference TRBV9 and TRBJ1-2, reads DSGVTQTPKHLITATGQRVTLRCSPRSGDLSVYWYQQSLDQGLQFLIQYYNGEERAKGNILERFSAQQFPDLHSELNLSSLELGDSALYFCASSGGQNGMYGYTFGSGTRLTVV.